Listed here is a single TCR beta chain. The data were taken from a study of beta chain features in type 1 diabetes. Expressed TCRB transcripts were sequenced, since all the RNA that had been isolated was reverse transcribed. Sequencing was performed with immunoSEQ multiplex PCR; in TCRdb, only in-frame clones are kept and a portion is missing. Of about 220,000 clones in the sample, around 9.9% are singletons; the top ten hold approximately 1.3%. The V gene's germline CDR1 is WNHNN and CDR2 SYGVQD (reference sequence). V shed 1 base, J shed 0 bases, and the junction held 8 bases outside the gene matches. This CDR3 is 19 amino acids long.

The genes are TRBV10-1 and TRBJ2-1; 11 bases match TRBD2. The TCR originated in a man between 18 and 29 years old in good health. The specimen was central memory CD4+ T cells from blood. As DNA, the CDR3 is TGCGCCAGCAGTGAGTTAACTAGCGGGAGAAGGGGCTCCTACAATGAGCAGTTCTTC. It is translated as CASSELTSGRRGSYNEQFF.